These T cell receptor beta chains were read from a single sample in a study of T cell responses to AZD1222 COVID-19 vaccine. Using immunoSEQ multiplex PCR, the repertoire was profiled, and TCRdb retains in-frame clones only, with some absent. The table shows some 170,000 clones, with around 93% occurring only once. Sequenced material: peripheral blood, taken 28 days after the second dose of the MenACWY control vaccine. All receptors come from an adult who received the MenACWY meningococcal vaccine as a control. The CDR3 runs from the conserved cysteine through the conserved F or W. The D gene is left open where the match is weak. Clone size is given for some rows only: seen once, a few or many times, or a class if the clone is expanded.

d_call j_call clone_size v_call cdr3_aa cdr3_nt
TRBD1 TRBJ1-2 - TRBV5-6 CASIHVTGTGTDGYTF TGTGCCAGCATCCACGTTACCGGGACAGGGACAGATGGCTACACCTTC
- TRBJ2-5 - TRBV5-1 CASSSEGRQETQYF TGCGCCAGCAGCTCCGAGGGCAGACAAGAGACCCAGTACTTC
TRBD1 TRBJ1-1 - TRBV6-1 CASRWRTGENTEAFF TGTGCCAGCAGATGGCGGACAGGGGAAAACACTGAAGCTTTCTTT
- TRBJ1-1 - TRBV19 CASSIGTGAKTEAFF TGTGCCAGTAGTATCGGAACGGGGGCGAAGACTGAAGCTTTCTTT
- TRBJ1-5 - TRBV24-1 CATSDPHQPQHF TGTGCCACCAGTGACCCTCATCAGCCCCAGCATTTT
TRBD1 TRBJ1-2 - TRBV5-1 CASSPGTGDYGYTF TGCGCCAGCAGTCCCGGGACAGGGGACTATGGCTACACCTTC
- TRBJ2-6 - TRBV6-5 CASSYHPPEANVLTF TGTGCCAGCAGTTACCATCCCCCCGAGGCCAACGTCCTGACTTTC
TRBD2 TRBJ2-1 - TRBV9 CASSVRGDLSSYNEQFF TGTGCCAGCAGCGTACGGGGGGACCTAAGCTCCTACAATGAGCAGTTCTTC
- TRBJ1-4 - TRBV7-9 CASSLGNEKLFF TGTGCCAGCAGCTTAGGAAATGAAAAACTGTTTTTT
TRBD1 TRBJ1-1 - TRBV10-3 CAIRPGTGNTEAFF TGTGCCATCAGACCCGGGACAGGGAACACTGAAGCTTTCTTT
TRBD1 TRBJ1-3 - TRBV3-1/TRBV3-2 CASSYHRDSYSGNTIYF TGTGCCAGCAGCTACCACCGGGACAGTTACTCTGGAAACACCATATATTTT
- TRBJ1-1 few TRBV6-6 CASSYERGWNTEAFF TGTGCCAGCAGTTATGAACGGGGGTGGAACACTGAAGCTTTCTTT
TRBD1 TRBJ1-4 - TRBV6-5 CASSPTGRNEKLFF TGTGCCAGCAGCCCGACAGGGCGAAATGAAAAACTGTTTTTT
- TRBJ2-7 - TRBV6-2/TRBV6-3 CASSYPRGGLTYEQYF TGTGCCAGCAGTTACCCCAGAGGCGGCCTTACCTACGAGCAGTACTTC
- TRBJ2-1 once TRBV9 CASSVYPKGGEQFF TGTGCCAGCAGCGTATATCCCAAAGGCGGTGAGCAGTTCTTC
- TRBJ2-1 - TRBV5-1 CASSLAPTDEQFF TGCGCCAGCAGCTTGGCACCGACTGATGAGCAGTTCTTC
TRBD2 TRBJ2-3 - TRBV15 CATSRPLLAGGEGGTDTQYF TGTGCCACCAGCAGACCACTACTAGCGGGGGGCGAAGGTGGCACAGATACGCAGTATTTT
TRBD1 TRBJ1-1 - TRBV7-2 CASLPRGLGMVSTEAFF TGTGCCAGCCTCCCCAGGGGGTTGGGGATGGTGAGCACTGAAGCTTTCTTT
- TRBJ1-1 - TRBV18 CASSPQGITEAFF TGTGCCAGCTCACCACAGGGGATCACTGAAGCTTTCTTT
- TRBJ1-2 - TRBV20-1 CSASTGFGYTF TGCAGTGCCTCGACAGGATTCGGCTACACCTTC
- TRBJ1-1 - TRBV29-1 CSGRTVEAFF TGCAGCGGGAGGACCGTTGAGGCTTTCTTT
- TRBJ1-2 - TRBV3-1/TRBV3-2 CASSQDWGRSNYGYTF TGTGCCAGCAGCCAAGATTGGGGGCGGAGTAACTATGGCTACACCTTC
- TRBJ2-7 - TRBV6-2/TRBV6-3 CASSPTRPSLYEQYF TGTGCCAGCAGCCCCACTAGGCCGTCGTTGTACGAGCAGTACTTC
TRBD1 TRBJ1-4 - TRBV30 CAWAQGAHEKLFF TGTGCCTGGGCACAGGGGGCGCATGAAAAACTGTTTTTT
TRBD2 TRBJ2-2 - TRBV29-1 CSVDDSGGANTGELFF TGCAGCGTTGACGATAGCGGGGGCGCGAACACCGGGGAGCTGTTTTTT
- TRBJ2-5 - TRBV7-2 CASSLGSAGGETQYF TGTGCCAGCAGCTTAGGGTCCGCCGGGGGAGAGACCCAGTACTTC
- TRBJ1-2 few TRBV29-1 CSVGTVNYGYTF TGCAGCGTTGGGACGGTGAACTATGGCTACACCTTC
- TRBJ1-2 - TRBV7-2 CASSSNYGYTF TGTGCCAGCAGCTCGAACTATGGCTACACCTTC
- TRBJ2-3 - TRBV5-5 CASSARVTDTQYF TGTGCCAGCAGCGCACGGGTCACAGATACGCAGTATTTT
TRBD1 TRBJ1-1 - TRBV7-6 CASSLGTGIWGTEAFF TGTGCCAGCAGCTTGGGGACAGGGATTTGGGGCACTGAAGCTTTCTTT
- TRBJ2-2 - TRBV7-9 CASSSAGLDTGELFF TGTGCCAGCAGCTCGGCGGGGCTGGACACCGGGGAGCTGTTTTTT
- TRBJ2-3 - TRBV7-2 CASSFGRPSTDTQYF TGTGCCAGCAGCTTTGGGCGTCCTAGCACAGATACGCAGTATTTT
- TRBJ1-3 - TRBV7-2 CASSLGPSSGNTIYF TGTGCCAGCAGCTTAGGACCGTCCTCTGGAAACACCATATATTTT
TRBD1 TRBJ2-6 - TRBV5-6 CASSLWDRGVVLTF TGTGCCAGCAGCTTGTGGGACAGGGGAGTAGTCCTGACTTTC
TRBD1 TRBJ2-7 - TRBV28 CASSRRDREQYF TGTGCCAGCAGTCGAAGGGACAGGGAGCAGTACTTC
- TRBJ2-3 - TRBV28 CASSSSWDTQYF TGTGCCAGCAGCTCTAGCTGGGATACGCAGTATTTT
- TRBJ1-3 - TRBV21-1 CASSPRSSGNTIYF TGTGCCAGCAGCCCGAGGTCCTCTGGAAACACCATATATTTT
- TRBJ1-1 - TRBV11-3 CASSFTRYTEAFF TGTGCCAGCAGCTTTACAAGGTACACTGAAGCTTTCTTT